A single sample is the source of the 12 T cell receptor beta chains below, sequenced in a study of post-analysis software for immune sequencing data. Carried by the TCR beta cDNA libraries were unique molecular identifiers. In TCRdb, the PCR reads were re-called with MiXCR into one record per CDR3 protein. The sample holds hundreds of thousands of distinct CDR3 sequences, around 40% seen once. The study's findings and limits: Roughly five TRBV segments appeared more often in patients than in controls, and TRBV5-6, TRBV5-1 and TRBV20-1 were among these.

Their specific antigens are unknown. The material sequenced was blood. All receptors come from a girl between 5 and 17 years old with multiple sclerosis.

This clonotype was found a few times. The CDR3 sequence: CASSLYWTGQETQYF. CDR3 nucleotide sequence: TGTGCCAGCAGTCTTTACTGGACAGGCCAAGAGACCCAGTACTTC. The chain combines TRBV27 with TRBJ2-5; 7 bases fit TRBD1. V was clipped by 5 bases and J by 1 base; unmatched bases: 7. CDR1 and CDR2 from the germline V gene are MNHEY and SMNVEV (reference sequence). The CDR3 loop spans 15 amino acids.

Notes on this clonotype: Its ends do not fully match the called genes, so a read error is possible. V usage is TRBV20-1 and J usage is TRBJ2-5, with unresolved D. The CDR3 has 15 amino acids. Germline CDR1 reads DFQATT; CDR2 reads SNEGSKA (reference sequence). For the CDR3, the DNA is TGCAGTGCTGGAGATGGACGTCACCCCCAAGAGACCCAGTACTTC. Translation gives CSAGDGRHPQETQYF.

The V and J genes are TRBV4-2 and TRBJ1-6; TRBD1 might be the D (6 bases). The germline gives CDR1 LGHNA, CDR2 YNFKEQ. CDR3 length equals 15 residues. Between the trimmed V and J ends, which lost 1 base and 7 bases, there was a span of 11 bases. This CDR3 reads CASSQAGQGNSPLHF. The DNA for the CDR3 is TGTGCCAGCAGCCAAGCCGGGCAGGGGAATTCACCCCTCCACTTT.

This clonotype came up once. The rearrangement uses TRBV29-1 and TRBJ2-7; D gene unclear. V lost 5 bases and J lost 0, with 5 bases in between. This CDR3 has 11 amino acids. Germline V gene data show CDR1 as SQVTM and CDR2 as ANQGSEA. The CDR3 loop reads CSVLYSYEQYF. As DNA, the CDR3 is TGCAGCGTTTTATACTCCTACGAGCAGTACTTC.

Many counts were recorded for this clonotype. This sequence joins TRBV4-1 and TRBJ2-5, with TRBD1 identical over 8 bases. The ends lost 2 bases at V and 4 bases at J; junction bases unmatched: 0. Germline CDR1 is MGHRA and CDR2 is YSYEKL. This CDR3 region has 13 residues. CDR3 in amino acids: CASSQTGGETQYF. CDR3 in DNA: TGCGCCAGCAGCCAAACAGGGGGAGAGACCCAGTACTTC.

This clonotype was detected only once. An end of the junction does not agree with germline; a read error may underlie this. This chain uses TRBV20-1 with TRBJ2-3; D gene uncertain. CDR3 size: 14 residues. From germline, CDR1 is DFQATT and CDR2 SNEGSKA (reference sequence). The CDR3 nucleotides are TGCAGTGCTTCCGATAGCAGGAACACAGATAGGCAGTATTTT. Protein product: CSASDSRNTDRQYF.

The chain joins TRBV12-3 or TRBV12-4 to TRBJ2-1, with 8 positions matching TRBD1. The J call may be faulty, since TRBJ2-7 better matches the DNA end. The CDR3 consists of 15 residues. CDR3 residues: CASSFRGRGHFEQYF. The CDR3 nucleotides read TGTGCCAGCAGTTTTCGGGGCAGGGGGCATTTCGAGCAGTACTTC.

The V gene is TRBV6-5, the J gene TRBJ2-7; D is unresolved. V gave up 7 bases and J gave up 2 bases, with 15 bases separating them. The CDR3 spans 14 residues. Germline CDR1 is MNHEY and CDR2 is SVGAGI. For the CDR3, the DNA is TGTGCCAGCAAAGGTGGAATCCGCCCCTACGAGCAGTACTTC. Encoded protein: CASKGGIRPYEQYF.

This clonotype appeared a single time. Given a much more abundant clone one base away, this may be a read error. The chain is built from TRBV5-1 and TRBJ2-7; possibly TRBD2 for D (6 bases). The V and J ends lost 6 bases and 5 bases respectively, with 18 bases between them. CDR1 SGHRS and CDR2 YFSETQ come from the germline V gene. CDR3 size: 14 residues. CDR3 sequence: CASIPIGGSDEQYF. CDR3 DNA sequence: TGCGCCAGCATCCCGATTGGAGGGTCCGACGAGCAGTACTTC.

The chain couples TRBV7-8 to TRBJ2-1; 7 bases are a match to TRBD2. This CDR3 has 12 residues. Germline V gene data show CDR1 as SGHVS and CDR2 as FQNEAQ. Trimming removed 9 bases from V and 8 bases from J; junction bases left unmatched: 7. The DNA of the CDR3 is TGTGCCAGTACCCTCCGGGGGGATGAGCAGTTCTTC. This encodes CASTLRGDEQFF.

Only a few counts were recorded for this clonotype. The chain recombines TRBV2 with TRBJ1-2, with 7 bases identical to TRBD1. Losses at the gene ends were 4 bases for V and 7 bases for J; bases not matched to a gene: 3. The germline V gene encodes CDR1 SNHLY and CDR2 FYNNEI. The CDR3 runs to 12 residues. CDR3 sequence (DNA): TGTGCCAGCAGTGGGGACAGTGGTGGCTACACCTTC. Its protein is CASSGDSGGYTF.

Only one count was recorded for this clonotype. This chain joins TRBV7-9 and TRBJ2-7; 8 bases map to TRBD1. J was trimmed by 2 bases and V by 6 bases; bases with no gene match: 6. The length of the CDR3 is 14 residues. The V gene's germline CDR1 is SEHNR and CDR2 FQNEAQ (reference sequence). The CDR3 DNA sequence: TGTGCCAGCAGGTCGGGACAGGAGGCCTACGAGCAGTACTTC. Protein sequence: CASRSGQEAYEQYF.